This is a list of T cell receptor beta chains from one sample in a study of T cells in Graves' hyperthyroidism and ophthalmopathy. TCRdb reanalysed the multiplex PCR reads using MiXCR and keeps one entry per CDR3 protein. This sample yields about 550,000 distinct CDR3 sequences, of which around 20% are seen a single time; more than 25% belongs to the top ten. Sequenced material: blood. Receptor source: a man between 18 and 29 years old with Graves' hyperthyroidism. Both conserved end residues are part of each CDR3. The D gene is left open where the match is weak. Not all rows give a size; the values are once, few, many and, for expanded clones, a class.

TRBJ1-5 NA TRBV11-2 TRBD1 TGTGCCAGCAGCTTAGATCGCAGGGGGTATAGCAATCAGCCCCAGCATTTT CASSLDRRGYSNQPQHF
TRBJ2-7 NA TRBV12-3/TRBV12-4 TRBD1 TGTGCCAGCAGCTGGTCTTCCGGGACAGGGCCCTACGAGCAGTACTTC CASSWSSGTGPYEQYF
TRBJ2-7 once TRBV6-2/TRBV6-3 TRBD2 TGTGCCAGCAGTCGACTAGCGGGAAGGGACGAGCAGTACTTC CASSRLAGRDEQYF
TRBJ1-1 NA TRBV10-3 NA TGTGCCATCAGTGGGGAGTTGTCGCAGATGAACACTGAAGCTTTCTTT CAISGELSQMNTEAFF
TRBJ1-2 many TRBV30 NA TGTGCCTGGAGTGTTCGTCAGAAAAACTATGGCTACACCTTC CAWSVRQKNYGYTF
TRBJ2-7 many TRBV28 NA TGTGCCAGCAGTTACAGGGACGAGCAGTACTTC CASSYRDEQYF
TRBJ1-2 many TRBV20-1 TRBD1 TGCAGTGCTAGGAGGGGCGGGATGGTGCGGGACAGCTATGGCTACACCTTC CSARRGGMVRDSYGYTF
TRBJ2-5 many TRBV6-5 NA TGTGCCAGCAGTTACGGCGGGTTTGGGGAGACCCAGTACTTC CASSYGGFGETQYF
TRBJ1-1 many TRBV28 NA TGTGCCAGCAGTTTATCAGGGAGCCTTAACACTGAAGCTTTCTTT CASSLSGSLNTEAFF
TRBJ1-2 NA TRBV27 NA TGTGCCACCCTATCGCCAGACAGGTCCGGTCGCTACACCTTC CATLSPDRSGRYTF
TRBJ2-5 NA TRBV11-2 TRBD2 TGTGCCAGCAGCTTATTTGGGAGTAGCGGGAGGCAAGGAGAGACCCAGTACTTC CASSLFGSSGRQGETQYF
TRBJ2-7 few TRBV15 NA TGTGCCACCAGCAGAGCAGGGGCCTCCTACGAGCAGTACTTC CATSRAGASYEQYF
TRBJ2-7 many TRBV28 TRBD1 TGTGCCAGCAACCCTTCCGGGACAGGGGTGTACGAGCAGTACTTC CASNPSGTGVYEQYF
TRBJ1-5 few TRBV6-2/TRBV6-3 TRBD1 TGTGCCAGCAGCCCCGACAGGGGGCGGTTCAATCAGCCCCAGCATTTT CASSPDRGRFNQPQHF
TRBJ1-3 NA TRBV4-1 NA TGCGCCAGCAGCCAAGGGACCGGGAACACCATATATTTT CASSQGTGNTIYF
TRBJ1-2 few TRBV6-2/TRBV6-3 NA TGTGCCAGCAGAAAATTCGCAAACTATGGCTACACCTTC CASRKFANYGYTF
TRBJ1-1 many TRBV28 NA TGTGCCAGCAGTTTTTCGATCCTGTACAACACTGAAGCTTTCTTT CASSFSILYNTEAFF
TRBJ2-7 NA TRBV11-2 NA TGTGCCAGCAGTATCCTGGGGGGGGGCCTAACCTACGAGCAGTACTTC CASSILGGGLTYEQYF
TRBJ1-2 once TRBV12-3/TRBV12-4 NA TGTGCCAGTCGCGGGGGGGATGGCTACACCTTC CASRGGDGYTF
TRBJ2-5 many TRBV5-1 NA TGCGCCAGCAGCTTGGGATCGGCCAGGTCGGAGACCCAGTACTTC CASSLGSARSETQYF
TRBJ1-1 many TRBV19 NA TGTGCCAGTGGAGGCCGGGGAACTGAAGCTTTCTTT CASGGRGTEAFF
TRBJ1-1 many TRBV24-1 TRBD1 TGTGCCACCTACGTAACAGGGGGTGACGAAGGAAACACTGAAGCTTTCTTT CATYVTGGDEGNTEAFF
TRBJ2-2 many TRBV6-5 NA TGTGCCAGCAGTTACATCTTGGGGGTAAACACCGGGGAGCTGTTTTTT CASSYILGVNTGELFF
TRBJ1-1 many TRBV12-3/TRBV12-4 NA TGTGCCAGCTCCAAGGGGCACTTGAACACTGAAGCTTTCTTT CASSKGHLNTEAFF
TRBJ2-7 many TRBV4-1 TRBD2 TGCGCCAGCAGCCAAGGGGTCGGGGGGTACGAGCAGTACTTC CASSQGVGGYEQYF
TRBJ1-2 many TRBV7-8 NA TGTGCCAGCGGTTTCTTCGGGGGGGCGGGCTACACCTTC CASGFFGGAGYTF